The entry below describes one TCR beta chain. As yet, its antigen is unknown. This CDR3 is also generated by other DNA sequences in the sample. The data derive from a study of T cell responses to AZD1222 COVID-19 vaccine. The CDR3 runs to 14 residues. CDR1 MGHDK and CDR2 SYGVNS come from the germline V gene. J gave up 0 bases and V 4 bases, and 2 bases lay outside the gene matches. General study results and limits: Spike was spanned by vaccine-associated CD4 TCRs, with dominance at 160-218 and 743-854. Most donors were white British, females outnumbered males, and clonal diversity was possibly underestimated.

Produced via immunoSEQ multiplex PCR; TCRdb's table is partial and in-frame only. Seen here are 80,000 to 100,000 clones, about 89% observed once, and the top ten hold around 10%. Analysis merged second doses at about 4 or about 12 weeks. Sequencing was performed on peripheral blood, taken 28 days after the second AZD1222 dose. The gene calls are TRBV25-1 and TRBJ2-7; TRBD1 matches at 8 bases. This clonotype was sampled from an adult who received the AZD1222 COVID-19 vaccine. The CDR3 sequence is CASSGGQGSYEQYF. In nucleotides, the CDR3 is TGTGCCAGCAGTGGCGGACAGGGCTCCTACGAGCAGTACTTC.